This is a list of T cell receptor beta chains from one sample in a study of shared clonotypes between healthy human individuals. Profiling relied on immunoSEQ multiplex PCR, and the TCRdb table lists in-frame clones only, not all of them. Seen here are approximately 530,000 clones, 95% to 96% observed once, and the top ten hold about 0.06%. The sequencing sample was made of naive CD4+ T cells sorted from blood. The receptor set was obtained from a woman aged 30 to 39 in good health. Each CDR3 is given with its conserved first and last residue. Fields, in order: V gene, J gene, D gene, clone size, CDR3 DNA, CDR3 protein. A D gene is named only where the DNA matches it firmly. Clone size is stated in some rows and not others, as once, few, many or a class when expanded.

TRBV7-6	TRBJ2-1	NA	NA	TGTGCCAGCACCGCCGGGAAAAGAGGGGAGCAGTTCTTC	CASTAGKRGEQFF
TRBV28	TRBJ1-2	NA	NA	TGTGCCAGCAGCCCCTACAGGGTAAACTATGGCTACACCTTC	CASSPYRVNYGYTF
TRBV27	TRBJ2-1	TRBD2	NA	TGTGCCAGCAGTTTATCTAGCGGGAGTCACAATGAGCAGTTCTTC	CASSLSSGSHNEQFF
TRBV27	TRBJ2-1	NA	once	TGTGCCAGCAGTTTCCCGCCCCGTAGGGAGCAGTTCTTC	CASSFPPRREQFF
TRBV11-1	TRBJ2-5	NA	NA	TGTGCCAGCAGCTCCGCCGGGTCCCAGAAAAGGGAGACCCAGTACTTC	CASSSAGSQKRETQYF
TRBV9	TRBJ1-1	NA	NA	TGTGCCAGCAGCGTAGGCGGGGTGGTGAACACTGAAGCTTTCTTT	CASSVGGVVNTEAFF
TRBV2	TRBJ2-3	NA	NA	TGTGCCAGCAGTGAAGGGTTCCCAGATACGCAGTATTTT	CASSEGFPDTQYF
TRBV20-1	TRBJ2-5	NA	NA	TGCAGTGCTAGCGGTGAGACCCAGTACTTC	CSASGETQYF
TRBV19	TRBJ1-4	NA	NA	TGTGCCAGTAGTATGGAGCCGGGGGGGCGTGAAAAACTGTTTTTT	CASSMEPGGREKLFF
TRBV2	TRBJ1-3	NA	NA	TGTGCCAGCAGGGACGGGGGCTCTGGAAACACCATATATTTT	CASRDGGSGNTIYF
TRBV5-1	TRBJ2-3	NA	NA	TGCGCCAGCAGCTATTCACCCACAGATACGCAGTATTTT	CASSYSPTDTQYF
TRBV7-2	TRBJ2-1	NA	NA	TGTGCCAGCAGCTTAGCGCGGCACAATGAGCAGTTCTTC	CASSLARHNEQFF
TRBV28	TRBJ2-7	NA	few	TGTGCCAGCAGTTTACACGGAGACTACGAGCAGTACTTC	CASSLHGDYEQYF
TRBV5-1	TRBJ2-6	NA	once	TGCGCCAGCAGCTTGGCCAGAGGAAGCTCTGGGGCCAACGTCCTGACTTTC	CASSLARGSSGANVLTF
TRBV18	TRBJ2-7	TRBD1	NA	TGTGCCAGCTCACAAACCCTTGCCGGGACAGGGGCCTACGAGCAGTACTTC	CASSQTLAGTGAYEQYF
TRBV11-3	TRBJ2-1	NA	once	TGTGCCAGCAGCTCCCGGGGCAACAATGAGCAGTTCTTC	CASSSRGNNEQFF
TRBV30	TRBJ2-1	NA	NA	TGTGCCTGGAGTTCGGGACTCAGCTCCTACAATGAGCAGTTCTTC	CAWSSGLSSYNEQFF
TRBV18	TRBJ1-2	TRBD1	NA	TGTGCCAGCTCACCTCGACAGGGGGTTAGCACCTTC	CASSPRQGVSTF
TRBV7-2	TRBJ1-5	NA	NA	TGTGCCAGCAGCCTCGGACAGCAGAATCAGCCCCAGCATTTT	CASSLGQQNQPQHF
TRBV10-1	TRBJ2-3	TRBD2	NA	TGCGCCAGCAGTGAGTTTTCTAGCGGAAACACAGATACGCAGTATTTT	CASSEFSSGNTDTQYF
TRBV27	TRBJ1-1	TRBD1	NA	TGTGCCAGCAGGCGCTCTGGCCCGGGACAGCCGAACACTGAAGCTTTCTTT	CASRRSGPGQPNTEAFF
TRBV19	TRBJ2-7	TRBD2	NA	TGTGCCAGTAGTGAAAGCGGGGCCGACTACGAGCAGTACTTC	CASSESGADYEQYF
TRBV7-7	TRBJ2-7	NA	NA	TGTGCCAGCAGCTTAGGACTCGGCAAGACCTACGAGCAGTACTTC	CASSLGLGKTYEQYF
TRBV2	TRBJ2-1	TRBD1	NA	TGTGCCAGCAGCCTGACAGGGCCGCGGGATGAGCAGTTCTTC	CASSLTGPRDEQFF
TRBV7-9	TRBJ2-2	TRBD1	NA	TGTGCCAGCAGCTTCACCGGACAGGGGACCGGGGAGCTGTTTTTT	CASSFTGQGTGELFF
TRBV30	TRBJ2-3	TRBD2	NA	TGTGCCTGGAGTACCCTAGCGGGAGCGGGGGATACGCAGTATTTT	CAWSTLAGAGDTQYF
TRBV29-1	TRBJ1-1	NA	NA	TGCAGCGGACGGACAAGCATGAACACTGAAGCTTTCTTT	CSGRTSMNTEAFF
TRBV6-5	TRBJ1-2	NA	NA	TGTGCCAGCAGTTACTCAGGGACCGGTGGCTACACCTTC	CASSYSGTGGYTF
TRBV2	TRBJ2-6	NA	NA	TGTGCCAGCAGGACCGACCTGGGCGCCAACGTCCTGACTTTC	CASRTDLGANVLTF
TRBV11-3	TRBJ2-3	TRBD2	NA	TGTGCCAGCAGCCCGAGCGGGGGCACAGATACGCAGTATTTT	CASSPSGGTDTQYF
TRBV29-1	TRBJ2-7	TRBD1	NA	TGCAGCGTAAGGGGGACAGGGGTCTACGAGCAGTACTTC	CSVRGTGVYEQYF
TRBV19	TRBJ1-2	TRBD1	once	TGTGCCAGTAGTCCGACAGGGGACTATGGCTACACCTTC	CASSPTGDYGYTF
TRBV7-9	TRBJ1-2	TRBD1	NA	TGTGCCAGCAGCCCGCCACAGGGGGCGAAGATCGGCTACACCTTC	CASSPPQGAKIGYTF
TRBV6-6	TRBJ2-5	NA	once	TGTGCCAGCAGGAGGGACAAACCGACGGAGACCCAGTACTTC	CASRRDKPTETQYF
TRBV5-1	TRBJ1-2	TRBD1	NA	TGCGCCAGCAGCTTGAAAAGGGGACAGGTCCAAGGTGCTAACTATGGCTACACCTTC	CASSLKRGQVQGANYGYTF
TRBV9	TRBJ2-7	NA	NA	TGTGCCAGCAGCGTAGCTGTCGGGTACGAGCAGTACTTC	CASSVAVGYEQYF
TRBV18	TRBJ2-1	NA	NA	TGTGCCAGCTCACCAGACCCACTAGTTTACAATGAGCAGTTCTTC	CASSPDPLVYNEQFF
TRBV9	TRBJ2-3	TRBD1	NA	TGTGCCAGCAGCGTAGACAGGGGGTATACAGATACGCAGTATTTT	CASSVDRGYTDTQYF
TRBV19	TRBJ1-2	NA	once	TGTGCCAGTAGTATCCCCAGCTATGGCTACACCTTC	CASSIPSYGYTF
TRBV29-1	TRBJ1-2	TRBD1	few	TGCAGCGTTCAAGGGACAGGGAGACGGTTTGGTGGCTACACCTTC	CSVQGTGRRFGGYTF
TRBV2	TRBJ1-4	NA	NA	TGTGCCAGCAGTGAAAGAGGGGCAGGGTCAAAAGGAGGTGAAAAACTGTTTTTT	CASSERGAGSKGGEKLFF
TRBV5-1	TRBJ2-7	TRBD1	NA	TGCGCCAGCAGCTCCCAGGGGGAAGGGAACGAGCAGTACTTC	CASSSQGEGNEQYF
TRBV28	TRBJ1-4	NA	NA	TGTGCCAGCGCTGCCCTTAATGAAAAACTGTTTTTT	CASAALNEKLFF
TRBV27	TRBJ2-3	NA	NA	TGTGCCAGCAGACTCGTCATGGCAGATACGCAGTATTTT	CASRLVMADTQYF
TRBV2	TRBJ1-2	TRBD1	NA	TGTGCCAGCAGGGGGACAGGGGATATTGGCTACACCTTC	CASRGTGDIGYTF
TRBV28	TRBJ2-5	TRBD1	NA	TGTGCCAGCAGTGGGGGACAGGGAATTGAGACCCAGTACTTC	CASSGGQGIETQYF
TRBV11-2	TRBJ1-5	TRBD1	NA	TGTGCCAACGAGACAGGGGGCTGGCAGCCCCAGCATTTT	CANETGGWQPQHF
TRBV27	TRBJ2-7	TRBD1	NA	TGTGCCAGCAGTCCAAACTACCCCCGACAGGGCGCCCGGGGCGAGCAGTACTTC	CASSPNYPRQGARGEQYF
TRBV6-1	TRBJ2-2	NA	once	TGTGCCAGCTACGGCAGGGGTGGAACCGGGGAGCTGTTTTTT	CASYGRGGTGELFF
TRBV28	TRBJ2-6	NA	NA	TGTGCCAGCAGTTTGCTAGGGGTAACTGGGGCCAACGTCCTGACTTTC	CASSLLGVTGANVLTF
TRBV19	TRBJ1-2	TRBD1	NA	TGTGCCAGTAGAGCAATCGGGACAGGGTATTTCGGTGGCTACACCTTC	CASRAIGTGYFGGYTF
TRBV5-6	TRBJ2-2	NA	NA	TGTGCCAGCAGCCACCCGGGAAGGGTCGGGACCGGGGAGCTGTTTTTT	CASSHPGRVGTGELFF
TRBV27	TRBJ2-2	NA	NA	TGTGCCAGCAAAACCACAGGGTTAGGCGGGGAGCTGTTTTTT	CASKTTGLGGELFF
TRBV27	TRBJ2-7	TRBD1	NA	TGTGCCAGCAGCCCCAGGGGGCCCTACGAGCAGTACTTC	CASSPRGPYEQYF
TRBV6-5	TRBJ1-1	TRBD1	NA	TGTGCCAGCAGGAGGGGACAGCCTACGAACACTGAAGCTTTCTTT	CASRRGQPTNTEAFF
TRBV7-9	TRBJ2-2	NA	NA	TGTGCCAGCAGTCCCGGGTGGTTGAACACCGGGGAGCTGTTTTTT	CASSPGWLNTGELFF
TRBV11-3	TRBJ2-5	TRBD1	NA	TGTGCCAGCAGCGAACAGGGGCTACAAGAGACCCAGTACTTC	CASSEQGLQETQYF
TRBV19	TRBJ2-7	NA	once	TGTGCCAGTAGTATAGCATCCGGCTACGAGCAGTACTTC	CASSIASGYEQYF
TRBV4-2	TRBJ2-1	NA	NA	TGTGCCAGCAGCCGTCCAGGCGACACCTACAATGAGCAGTTCTTC	CASSRPGDTYNEQFF